The sequence of this T cell receptor (beta chain) was determined in a study of cytomegalovirus exposure and HLA in healthy donors. This CDR3 is built from 15 residues. Per germline, CDR1 MNHEY and CDR2 SVGAGI. V lost 2 bases, J lost 0 bases, and 10 bases lay in between. With 60 Vbeta and 13 Jbeta primers, the PCR was carried out. Produced via immunoSEQ multiplex PCR; TCRdb's table is partial and in-frame only. The table has 230,000 or so clones, around 90% seen once. Sequencing input: PBMCs. The TCR sequence derives from a girl aged 2-10 years in good health and CMV-seronegative. The genes are TRBV6-5 and TRBJ1-1; D gene ambiguous. The CDR3 sequence is CASSYAAGLNTEAFF. CDR3 DNA sequence: TGTGCCAGCAGTTACGCCGCAGGCTTGAACACTGAAGCTTTCTTT.